The sequence of this T cell receptor (beta chain) was determined in a study of blood T cell repertoires in COVID-19. Study details: Collection of acute and convalescent COVID-19 samples took place in the United States, Italy and Spain. The analysed material was cDNA or gDNA that came from T cells, B-cell-depleted T cells, or PBMCs.

The trim removed 8 bases at V and 2 bases at J, leaving 14 bases unmatched. From germline, CDR1 is SQVTM and CDR2 ANQGSEA. The CDR3 sequence is 15 residues long. Authors' processing steps: Amplified reference gene primers provided the basis for estimating nucleated cell counts. Produced via immunoSEQ multiplex PCR; TCRdb's table is partial and in-frame only. Clone size and the V and J calls come from that table; the DNA yielded D and trimming. Here the sample spans 160,000 or so clones, around 81% being singletons. This clone has just a few counts. The sequence was collected from a man between 60 and 75 years old with active or convalescent COVID-19. Sample: peripheral blood. The chain couples TRBV29-1 to TRBJ1-1; TRBD1 agrees at 7 bases. In DNA, the CDR3 is TGCAGCTGGAAAAGGACAGGAGATTTAAACACTGAAGCTTTCTTT. Translating it yields CSWKRTGDLNTEAFF.